The 27 T cell receptor beta chains below were found in one sample sequenced in a study of T cell responses to AZD1222 COVID-19 vaccine. Here immunoSEQ multiplex PCR was the method, and the copy in TCRdb shows in-frame clones only, minus some. This sample has roughly 150,000 clones, with about 91% found just once. The sequences come from peripheral blood, collected on day 0 of MenACWY control vaccination. The receptors were gathered from an adult in good health.

This chain joins TRBV3-1 (or the pseudogene TRBV3-2) and TRBJ2-3; 12 nucleotides agree with TRBD2. The CDR3 loop spans 18 amino acids. V trimming: 5 bases; J trimming: 3 bases; junction bases outside the gene matches: 12. Germline V CDR1 and CDR2: LGHDT, YNNKEL (reference sequence). The CDR3 region has the DNA TGTGCCAGCAGCGAACGAGGGCTAGCGGGAGGGCGGACAGATACGCAGTATTTT. It yields the protein CASSERGLAGGRTDTQYF.

The chain carries TRBV19 and TRBJ1-2; 7 nucleotides line up with TRBD1. Looked up from germline, CDR1 is LNHDA and CDR2 is SQIVND (reference sequence). The junction had 11 bases not matched to a gene; V was cut back by 7 bases and J by 0 bases. The CDR3 spans 16 residues. The CDR3: CASKRGTASTNYGYTF. CDR3 nucleotide sequence: TGTGCCAGTAAGCGGGGGACAGCTTCTACTAACTATGGCTACACCTTC.

The rearrangement uses TRBV5-1 and TRBJ1-1, with D possibly being TRBD1 (5 bases). The CDR3 consists of 15 residues. Germline CDR1 and CDR2: SGHRS and YFSETQ. Between the trimmed V and J ends, which lost 0 bases and 1 base, there was a span of 10 bases. CDR3 in amino acids: CASSLVSGQNTEAFF. CDR3 DNA sequence: TGCGCCAGCAGCTTGGTTTCAGGACAGAACACTGAAGCTTTCTTT.

J is TRBJ2-7 and V is TRBV28, with TRBD1 as a possible D gene (6 bases). The ends were cut back, 3 bases at V and 2 bases at J, with 11 bases in the middle. The CDR3 runs 14 residues. Germline V gene sequence: CDR1 MDHEN, CDR2 SYDVKM. The CDR3 bases are TGTGCCAGCAGTTTCCCAGGGGACGCCTACGAGCAGTACTTC. The encoded protein is CASSFPGDAYEQYF.

The gene calls are TRBV24-1 and TRBJ1-3, with 7 bases matching TRBD1. The CDR3 contains 14 residues. The V and J ends lost 7 bases and 0 bases, in that order; junction bases with no gene match: 2. In germline, CDR1 is KGHDR, CDR2 SFDVKD. The CDR3: CATRDRSSGNTIYF. The CDR3 nucleotides read TGTGCCACCAGGGACAGGTCCTCTGGAAACACCATATATTTT.

V usage is TRBV5-1 and J usage is TRBJ2-1, with D perhaps assigned TRBD1 or TRBD2 (6 bases each). The length of the CDR3 is 15 residues. Trimming removed 1 base at V and 4 bases at J, with 12 bases between. Germline values: CDR1 SGHRS, CDR2 YFSETQ. The CDR3 is CASSLSGGLYNEQFF. The CDR3 nucleotides read TGCGCCAGCAGCTTGTCCGGGGGCCTTTACAATGAGCAGTTCTTC.

The rearrangement uses TRBV5-5 and TRBJ2-7; 7 bases are a match to TRBD1. Trimming at V came to 2 bases and at J to 2 bases, leaving 4 bases not matched to a gene. This CDR3 has 14 amino acids. Per germline, CDR1 SGHKS and CDR2 YYEKEE (reference sequence). DNA of the CDR3: TGTGCCAGCAGCTTCGGACAGGTTACCTACGAGCAGTACTTC. It yields the protein CASSFGQVTYEQYF. Combining the CDR3 with reference TRBV5-5 and TRBJ2-7 gives the whole variable domain DAGVTQSPTHLIKTRGQQVTLRCSPISGHKSVSWYQQVLGQGPQFIFQYYEKEERGRGNFPDRFSARQFPNYSSELNVNALLLGDSALYLCASSFGQVTYEQYFGPGTRLTVT.

This clone was observed a few times. The chain recombines TRBV3-1 (or the pseudogene TRBV3-2) with TRBJ1-1; TRBD1 might be the D (5 bases). This CDR3 contains 15 residues. Trimming removed 1 base from V and 6 bases from J, with 15 bases in between. Germline CDR1 and CDR2: LGHDT and YNNKEL (reference sequence). The DNA for the CDR3 is TGTGCCAGCAGCCAAGCGGGGACGGGAGGGGCTGAAGCTTTCTTT. Translating it yields CASSQAGTGGAEAFF.

This clone appeared once. The chain recombines TRBV3-1 (or the pseudogene TRBV3-2) with TRBJ2-5, with 10 bases fitting TRBD2. This CDR3 is 14 amino acids long. V lost 6 bases and J lost 5; bases outside the gene matches: 6. Germline CDR1 is LGHDT and CDR2 is YNNKEL (reference sequence). As DNA, the CDR3 is TGTGCCAGCAGACCTAGCGGGAGACGGGAGACCCAGTACTTC. Translated, it gives CASRPSGRRETQYF.

The chain links TRBV9 to TRBJ1-1; 9 nucleotides align to TRBD1. This CDR3 contains 14 residues. CDR1 is SGDLS and CDR2 is YYNGEE in the germline V gene. After removal of 1 base from V and 3 bases from J, the junction contained 1 base not matched to a gene. In DNA form, the CDR3 reads TGTGCCAGCAGCGTAAGACAGGGGGACACTGAAGCTTTCTTT. Translating gives CASSVRQGDTEAFF. Together with reference TRBV9 and TRBJ1-1, the CDR3 gives the full variable domain: DSGVTQTPKHLITATGQRVTLRCSPRSGDLSVYWYQQSLDQGLQFLIQYYNGEERAKGNILERFSAQQFPDLHSELNLSSLELGDSALYFCASSVRQGDTEAFFGQGTRLTVV.

The chain joins TRBV28 to TRBJ1-2; tentative D call: TRBD1 (5 bases). Deletions cut 5 bases from V and 3 bases from J, with 10 bases between. The CDR3 length is 13 residues. CDR1 is MDHEN, CDR2 SYDVKM, per germline. Here the CDR3 DNA reads TGTGCCAGCAGTGAGGGACGGGACTATGGCTACACCTTC. Its protein product is CASSEGRDYGYTF.

This sequence joins TRBV19 and TRBJ1-2; D ambiguous. The CDR3 is 13 amino acids. Trimming shortened V by 5 bases and J by 3 bases, and 10 bases separated the two germline ends. Per the germline V gene, CDR1 is LNHDA and CDR2 is SQIVND (reference sequence). The CDR3 sequence is CASSSPPDYGYTF. CDR3 DNA sequence: TGTGCCAGTAGTTCCCCTCCGGACTATGGCTACACCTTC.

The chain couples TRBV3-1 (or the pseudogene TRBV3-2) to TRBJ1-6; tentatively, D is TRBD1 (6 bases). Per the germline V gene, CDR1 is LGHDT and CDR2 is YNNKEL (reference sequence). The CDR3 runs 15 residues. V was cut by 2 bases and J by 7 bases, with 12 bases left in between. Here the CDR3 reads CASSQSGVWNSPLHF. The CDR3, as DNA: TGTGCCAGCAGCCAATCAGGGGTCTGGAATTCACCCCTCCACTTT.

The chain carries TRBV11-3 and TRBJ2-1, with 11 bases aligning to TRBD2. CDR1 and CDR2 (germline): SGHNT, YENEEA. V lost 1 base to trimming and J lost 6 bases; unmatched junction nucleotides: 2. CDR3 size: 15 residues. The CDR3 DNA follows: TGTGCCAGCAGCTTAGTTAGCGGGGGGGCCAATGAGCAGTTCTTC. It encodes CASSLVSGGANEQFF.

J is TRBJ1-2 and V is TRBV5-1, with D possibly matching TRBD1 (6 bases). The CDR3 is 16 amino acids. The V end lost 3 bases, the J end lost 4 bases, and 19 bases lay between the germline ends. Per the germline V gene, CDR1 is SGHRS and CDR2 is YFSETQ. DNA of the CDR3: TGCGCCAGCAGCTCCCGTCCTGGAGACAGGATCTATGGCTACACCTTC. This translates into CASSSRPGDRIYGYTF.

A few counts support this clone. V is TRBV2 and J is TRBJ2-5; perhaps TRBD2 as D (6 bases). Germline V CDR1 and CDR2: SNHLY, FYNNEI. This CDR3 contains 15 residues. Trimming stripped 4 bases from V and 0 bases from J, with 12 bases between. In nucleotides, the CDR3 is TGTGCCAGCAGTGGGTCTAGCGCGTACCAAGAGACCCAGTACTTC. It is translated as CASSGSSAYQETQYF.

This chain uses TRBV3-1 (or the pseudogene TRBV3-2) with TRBJ1-1; D gene ambiguous. From germline, CDR1 is LGHDT and CDR2 YNNKEL (reference sequence). The CDR3 extends over 11 amino acids. Trimming stripped 5 bases from V and 8 bases from J, with 9 bases between. The CDR3 nucleotides are TGTGCCAGCAGCTCCGGACGGGAAGCTTTCTTT. It specifies CASSSGREAFF.

This clone was counted a single time. This chain connects TRBV19 to TRBJ2-1, with 10 nucleotides matching TRBD1. This CDR3 is built from 14 residues. Germline assignment: CDR1 LNHDA and CDR2 SQIVND (reference sequence). After removal of 7 bases from V and 8 bases from J, the junction contained 8 bases not matched to a gene. CDR3 loop: CASIGRDRGHEQFF. CDR3 in DNA: TGTGCCAGTATTGGCCGGGACAGGGGTCATGAGCAGTTCTTC.

The rearrangement links TRBV29-1 to TRBJ2-1, with TRBD1 identical over 10 bases. J gave up 9 bases and V 1 base, and 3 bases lay outside the gene matches. CDR1 is SQVTM and CDR2 is ANQGSEA in the germline V gene. The CDR3 contains 13 residues. The CDR3 coding sequence is TGCAGCGTTGAAGGACAGGGGGCGGGTGAGCAGTTCTTC. Amino acids: CSVEGQGAGEQFF.

This clone showed up just once. The chain employs TRBV7-2 and TRBJ1-4, with D unresolved. The ends were cut back, 5 bases at V and 8 bases at J, with 18 bases in the middle. This CDR3 region has 15 residues. CDR1 is SGHTA and CDR2 is FQGNSA in the germline V gene. The CDR3: CASSPEGGQWEKLFF. For the CDR3, the DNA is TGTGCCAGCAGCCCCGAGGGTGGGCAGTGGGAAAAACTGTTTTTT.

The chain joins TRBV5-1 to TRBJ2-1; 7 bases are a match to TRBD2. In germline, CDR1 is SGHRS, CDR2 YFSETQ. V trimming: 2 bases; J trimming: 2 bases; junction bases outside the gene matches: 4. The CDR3 has 15 residues. This chain's CDR3 is CASSLGGRAYNEQFF. The CDR3 bases are TGCGCCAGCAGCTTAGGTGGGAGGGCCTACAATGAGCAGTTCTTC.

The CDR3 spells CAWSVRGGNSNQPQHF. CDR3 sequence (DNA): TGTGCCTGGAGTGTACGGGGCGGGAACAGCAATCAGCCCCAGCATTTT. The gene calls are TRBV30 and TRBJ1-5, with a weak D call TRBD1 (5 bases). This CDR3 spans 16 amino acids. V shed 0 bases and J shed 1 base, with 13 bases lying between them. The germline V gene encodes CDR1 GTSNPN and CDR2 SVGIG (reference sequence).

The rearrangement joins TRBV7-2 to TRBJ2-3; no clear D. This CDR3 region has 15 residues. The germline V gene encodes CDR1 SGHTA and CDR2 FQGNSA. The V end was cut by 2 bases, the J end by 6 bases, with 15 bases between. DNA for the CDR3: TGTGCCAGCAGCTTATTAGGGCTTACTTGGGATACGCAGTATTTT. This gives the protein CASSLLGLTWDTQYF. Combining the CDR3 with reference TRBV7-2 and TRBJ2-3 gives the whole variable domain GAGVSQSPSNKVTEKGKDVELRCDPISGHTALYWYRQSLGQGLEFLIYFQGNSAPDKSGLPSDRFSAERTGGSVSTLTIQRTQQEDSAVYLCASSLLGLTWDTQYFGPGTRLTVL.

The rearrangement uses TRBV5-8 and TRBJ2-1, with 9 bases lining up with TRBD1. The germline V gene has CDR1 SGHTS and CDR2 YDEGEE. This CDR3 region has 15 residues. With 7 bases clipped from V and 8 bases from J, the junction kept 13 bases outside the gene matches. CDR3 DNA: TGTGCCAGCTGGTTCTGGGGACAGGGAGCAGATGAGCAGTTCTTC. Translation gives CASWFWGQGADEQFF.

This clone was counted a few times. DNA for the CDR3: TGCGCCAGCAGCCAAGTCGGGCAGTCGGATCAGCCCCAGCATTTT. Its translation is CASSQVGQSDQPQHF. The chain has TRBV4-1 and TRBJ1-5; D is unclear. V was clipped by 1 base and J by 5 bases, with 12 bases between them. Germline-derived CDR1 and CDR2 are MGHRA and YSYEKL. The CDR3 consists of 15 residues.

The chain joins TRBV2 to TRBJ2-5; tentative D call: TRBD2 (6 bases). Per germline, CDR1 SNHLY and CDR2 FYNNEI. The V end lost 7 bases, the J end lost 7 bases, and 13 bases lay between the germline ends. The CDR3 runs 12 residues. This chain's CDR3 is CASTGDSGTQYF. DNA for the CDR3: TGTGCCAGCACCGGGGACTCGGGGACCCAGTACTTC.

The J gene is TRBJ1-1, the V gene TRBV6-5; no reliable D call. The CDR3 is 13 amino acids. Germline V gene sequence: CDR1 MNHEY, CDR2 SVGAGI. V dropped 6 bases and J dropped 5 bases, with 13 bases sitting between them. The DNA for the CDR3 is TGTGCCAGCAGAATGACATTCGAGACTGAAGCTTTCTTT. It is translated as CASRMTFETEAFF.